This TCR beta chain was retrieved from a study of T-cell memory formation after mild COVID-19. Study results and limitations: CD4/CD8 balance characterized clones contracting day 15 to 85, and CD4+ skew characterized later expanders.

This clonotype has only a few counts. Its antigen is not identified. TCRdb reprocessed the 5' RACE reads with MiXCR, giving one entry per CDR3 protein. This sample has 40,000 to 60,000 distinct CDR3 sequences, with roughly a quarter found just once. The germline gives CDR1 SGHTA, CDR2 FQGNSA. The CDR3 is 13 amino acids. The V end lost 5 bases, the J end lost 7 bases, and 12 bases lay between the germline ends. The sequence came from a man between 18 and 35 years old who had mild COVID-19 (a few samples of this study predate the infection). Cell type and time point are not known. The sequencing input was PBMCs or a T cell subset sorted from them (not recorded which). V usage is TRBV7-2 and J usage is TRBJ1-5; tentatively, D is TRBD1 (6 bases). The DNA of the CDR3 is TGTGCCAGCAGCCTGACAGGTCAGCAGCCCCAGCATTTT. This encodes CASSLTGQQPQHF.